This T cell receptor beta chain was profiled in a study of blood T cell repertoires in COVID-19. About the research overall: Italy, Spain and the United States were the sources of the convalescent and acute COVID-19 samples.

V gave up 5 bases and J gave up 4 bases; unmatched junction bases: 6. This CDR3 spans 14 amino acids. Germline V gene lookup returns CDR1 MNHEY and CDR2 SVGEGT. Source study methods: Amplifying reference gene primers gave estimates of nucleated cell counts. The assay was immunoSEQ multiplex PCR, and TCRdb's table has in-frame clones only and misses some. The V and J calls and the clone size are those of that table, but D and trimming were determined from the DNA. The data show 70,000 or so clones, with around three quarters seen just once and around 10% held by the top ten. The origin of this receptor is a human donor in a cohort sampled during active COVID-19. The sample consisted of peripheral blood. The chain combines TRBV6-2 or TRBV6-3 with TRBJ2-3; the match to TRBD1 covers 7 bases. CDR3 DNA: TGTGCCAGCAGTGCCGGGACAGCCTCAGATACGCAGTATTTT. Translating gives CASSAGTASDTQYF.